This passage covers 8 T cell receptor beta chains from one sample sequenced in a study of graft-versus-host responses after intestinal transplantation. Here immunoSEQ multiplex PCR was the method, and the copy in TCRdb shows in-frame clones only, minus some. The sample carries some 13,000 clones, over 70% recorded once. Sample: PBMCs, taken about 130 days after transplant. The receptors derive from a human patient who received an intestinal transplant, so some T cells may come from the graft donor.

The V gene is TRBV11-2, the J gene TRBJ2-7; D unclear. The V end lost 1 base, the J end lost 2 bases, and 6 bases lay between the germline ends. From germline, CDR1 is SGHAT and CDR2 FQNNGV. There are 13 residues in the CDR3. The CDR3 here is CASSLGWTYEQYF. As DNA, the CDR3 is TGTGCCAGCAGCTTAGGGTGGACCTACGAGCAGTACTTC.

The chain has TRBV6-5 and TRBJ1-4, with D tentatively TRBD1 (6 bases). This CDR3 contains 15 residues. V was trimmed by 5 bases and J by 8 bases, leaving 18 bases between them. Germline CDR1 MNHEY, CDR2 SVGAGI. The CDR3 spells CASSPGEAFIEKLFF. CDR3 sequence (DNA): TGTGCCAGCAGTCCAGGGGAGGCTTTTATCGAAAAACTGTTTTTT.

This clone was seen a single time. This rearrangement joins TRBV5-6 to TRBJ1-5; D gene unclear. CDR3 length equals 15 residues. The V gene's germline CDR1 is SGHDT and CDR2 YYEEEE. Trimming cost V 0 bases and J 6 bases, with 13 bases left between them. This chain's CDR3 is CASSLGPGVAQPQHF. The CDR3 DNA is TGTGCCAGCAGCTTGGGCCCCGGGGTGGCTCAGCCCCAGCATTTT. The full variable domain, completed using reference TRBV5-6 and TRBJ1-5, is DAGVTQSPTHLIKTRGQQVTLRCSPKSGHDTVSWYQQALGQGPQFIFQYYEEEERQRGNFPDRFSGHQFPNYSSELNVNALLLGDSALYLCASSLGPGVAQPQHFGDGTRLSIL.

The chain has TRBV11-2 and TRBJ1-2; the D is unclear. Per the germline V gene, CDR1 is SGHAT and CDR2 is FQNNGV. V was cut by 7 bases and J by 6 bases, with 21 bases left in between. There are 15 residues in the CDR3. The CDR3 sequence: CASTLNPGRADGYTF. The CDR3 DNA is TGTGCCAGCACCCTGAATCCCGGGCGTGCCGATGGCTACACCTTC.

The chain links TRBV11-1 to TRBJ2-3, with 13 bases that match TRBD2. CDR3 length: 17 amino acids. Germline V gene data show CDR1 as SGHAT and CDR2 as FQDESV (reference sequence). V lost 0 bases, J lost 2 bases, and 2 bases stayed unmatched. The CDR3 nucleotides read TGTGCCAGCAGCTTAGCGGGACTAGCGGGGATCACAGATACGCAGTATTTT. Translated: CASSLAGLAGITDTQYF.

The rearrangement links TRBV28 to TRBJ2-3; D is perhaps TRBD2 (5 bases). The CDR3 has 15 amino acids. Germline V gene sequence: CDR1 MDHEN, CDR2 SYDVKM. Deletions cut 1 base from V and 0 bases from J, with 8 bases between. The CDR3 region has the DNA TGTGCCAGCAGTTTATACAGCGGAAGCACAGATACGCAGTATTTT. It is translated as CASSLYSGSTDTQYF.

The J gene is TRBJ1-5, the V gene TRBV4-2, with TRBD1 identical over 7 bases. The CDR3 is made up of 16 amino acids. V lost 0 bases and J lost 8; bases outside the gene matches: 10. From germline, CDR1 is LGHNA and CDR2 YNFKEQ. CDR3 protein: CASSQDLRQGQKPQHF. The CDR3 DNA is TGTGCCAGCAGCCAAGATCTGAGACAGGGTCAAAAGCCCCAGCATTTT.

J is TRBJ2-7 and V is TRBV19; TRBD1 is a possible D gene (6 bases). Germline CDR1 is LNHDA and CDR2 is SQIVND (reference sequence). Between the trimmed V and J ends, which lost 6 bases and 1 base, there was a span of 10 bases. This CDR3 spans 13 amino acids. In DNA form, the CDR3 reads TGTGCCAGTAGCCTGGGGGCGTCCTACGAGCAGTACTTC. This codes for CASSLGASYEQYF.